The clone carrying this T cell receptor (beta chain) has more than one count but fewer than ten. Since a much larger clone is just one base distant, this may be a read error. Looked up from germline, CDR1 is MNHNY and CDR2 is SVGAGI (reference sequence). The CDR3 is made up of 16 amino acids. Unmatched junction bases numbered 7, after V lost 5 bases and J lost 3 bases. The data were obtained in a study of blood T cells in healthy people across ages. Primed by a sample-barcoded 5' primer and a J-beta primer mix, a second PCR proceeded for about 6 to 12 cycles. TCRdb passed the 5' RACE reads through MiXCR, listing each CDR3 protein once. The table lists 650,000 to 800,000 distinct CDR3 sequences, approximately 48% of them singletons.

Sequencing input: blood. The TCR originated in a man in his fifties or sixties in good health. V is TRBV6-6 and J is TRBJ1-5; 10 bases match TRBD1. The chain's CDR3 is CASSQGQGRFNQPQHF. The CDR3 DNA reads as TGTGCCAGCAGTCAGGGACAGGGGCGGTTCAATCAGCCCCAGCATTTT.